This record looks at one TCR beta chain sequence and its context. Its antigen target is currently unknown. The germline V gene (reference sequence) sets CDR1 to DFQATT and CDR2 to SNEGSKA. The CDR3 spans 12 residues, from the cysteine through the phenylalanine. The DNA sequence is not available. The sample is drawn from a study of monozygotic twins with inflammatory bowel disease (dated 2019 in TCRdb). At the level of the whole study: A total of 28 monozygotic twin pairs were included in the full study, comprising nine German pairs (four IBD-concordant, five IBD-discordant) and 19 IBD-discordant Danish pairs. Disease-associated traits were sought mainly through comparisons between IBD patients and their genetically identical healthy co-twins within discordant pairs. Each individual had, on average, about 151 000 unique TCRalpha sequences and 181 000 unique TCRbeta sequences available for analysis. The paper's findings and limits, for the study overall: No single strong signal or clonotype linked to IBD turned up in the results, so the idea that one exists was not supported. Because patients received different immunosuppressive treatments, the repertoires may have picked up extra background noise and variability between individuals. Measured by the inverse Simpson index, TCRbeta repertoire diversity was lower in IBD patients than in their healthy co-twins. The analysis was unable to tell different T cell subtypes apart. Concordant and discordant twins showed no difference in repertoire similarity, possibly because of limited statistical power. Compared with healthy twins, IBD patients shared fewer clonotypes with other individuals, and the difference was most pronounced in patients with signs of disease activity.

From each donor, a roughly 2.7 ml peripheral blood sample was collected into PAXgene tubes and kept at -80 degrees C. Without T cell sorting, total RNA was isolated from whole blood using the PAXgene blood miRNA kit on an automated QIAcube. Peripheral blood from monozygotic twin pairs concordant or discordant for inflammatory bowel disease was subjected to deep TCRalpha and TCRbeta repertoire profiling with unique molecular barcoding. Smoking habits were recorded for all twin pairs, and each individual was classified as a current, former or never smoker. The library was made by 5' RACE. Each TCR library was prepared from 3,000 to 4,000 ng of total RNA. For each sample, cDNA was synthesized in eight separate reactions using SMARTScribe reverse transcriptase. During cDNA synthesis, template switching introduced unique molecular identifiers that contained a 6-nucleotide sample barcode. TCRalpha and TCRbeta cDNA was amplified by two nested PCRs of approximately 17 and 9 cycles, with bead purification after each PCR. Before amplification, cDNA was treated with uracil DNA-glycosylase and purified using the QIAquick PCR purification kit. The second PCR added Illumina TruSeq-compatible adapters along with sample-specific barcodes. TapeStation and Qubit were used to check library quality and concentration, and 4 to 6 ng of each library went into the pool. The pooled libraries were sequenced with 2 x 100 bp reads and custom sequencing primers on an Illumina HiSeq2500 single-index Rapid Run. Per the source publication's procedure: PCR and sequencing errors were corrected by UMI-based consensus assembly using MiGEC version 1.2.6. MiXCR version 2.1.1 handled V(D)J alignment, clonotype assembly and CDR3 extraction. Normalisation of gene usage, clonotype sharing and MAIT/NKT TCR abundance was achieved by analysing the top 1000, 10 000 and 20 000 clonotypes per sample. After downsampling to 27 000 UMIs, diversity was calculated as the inverse Simpson index using the vegan R package. Paired Mann-Whitney U tests were applied to discordant twin pairs, with Benjamini-Hochberg correction for multiple testing. Following reprocessing of the reads by TCRdb, the data hold one row per CDR3 protein sequence and no DNA is available. TCRdb, not the authors, supplied the V and J calls. The sample table gives 150,000 to 200,000 distinct CDR3 sequences. Jointly, the top ten make up 2% to 2.5% of the sample.

This clonotype was obtained from a human donor with ulcerative colitis or Crohn's disease, or a healthy co-twin of an affected twin (not recorded which). This chain is built from TRBV20-1 and TRBJ2-7; TCRdb designates TRBD2, a call that cannot be tested without DNA. The sequenced material came from blood. The CDR3 loop reads CSLAGAWEEQYF.